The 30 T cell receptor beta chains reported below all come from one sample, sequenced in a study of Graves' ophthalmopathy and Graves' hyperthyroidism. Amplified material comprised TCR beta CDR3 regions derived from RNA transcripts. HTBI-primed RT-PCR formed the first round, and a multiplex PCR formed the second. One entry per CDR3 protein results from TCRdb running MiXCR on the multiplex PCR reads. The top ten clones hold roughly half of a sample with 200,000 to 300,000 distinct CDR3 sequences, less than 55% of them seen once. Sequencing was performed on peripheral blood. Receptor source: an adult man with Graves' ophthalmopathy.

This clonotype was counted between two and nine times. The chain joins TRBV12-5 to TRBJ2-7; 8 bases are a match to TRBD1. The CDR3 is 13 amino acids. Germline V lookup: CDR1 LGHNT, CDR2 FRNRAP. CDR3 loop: CASRTGNLYEQYF. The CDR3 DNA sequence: TGTGCCAGCCGGACAGGGAACCTCTACGAGCAGTACTTC.

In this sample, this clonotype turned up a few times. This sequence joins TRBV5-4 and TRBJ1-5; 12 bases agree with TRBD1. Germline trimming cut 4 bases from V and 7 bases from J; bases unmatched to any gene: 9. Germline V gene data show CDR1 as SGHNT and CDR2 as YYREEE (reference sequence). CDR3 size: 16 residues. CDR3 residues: CASSGPGTGGRQPQHF. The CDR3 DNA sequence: TGTGCCAGCAGCGGTCCCGGGACAGGGGGCAGGCAGCCCCAGCATTTT. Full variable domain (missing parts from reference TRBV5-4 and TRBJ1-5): ETGVTQSPTHLIKTRGQQVTLRCSSQSGHNTVSWYQQALGQGPQFIFQYYREEENGRGNFPPRFSGLQFPNYSSELNVNALELDDSALYLCASSGPGTGGRQPQHFGDGTRLSIL.

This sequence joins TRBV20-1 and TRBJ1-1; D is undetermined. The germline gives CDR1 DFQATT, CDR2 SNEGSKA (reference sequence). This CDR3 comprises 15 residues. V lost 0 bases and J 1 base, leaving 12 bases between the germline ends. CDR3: CSARDLPGGNTEAFF. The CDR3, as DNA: TGCAGTGCTAGAGATCTCCCGGGCGGGAACACTGAAGCTTTCTTT.

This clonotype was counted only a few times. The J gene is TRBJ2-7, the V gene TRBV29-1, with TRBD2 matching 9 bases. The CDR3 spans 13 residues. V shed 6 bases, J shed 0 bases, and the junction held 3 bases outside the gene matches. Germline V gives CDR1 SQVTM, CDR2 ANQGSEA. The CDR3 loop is CSVGLANSYEQYF. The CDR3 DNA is TGCAGCGTCGGACTAGCGAACTCCTACGAGCAGTACTTC.

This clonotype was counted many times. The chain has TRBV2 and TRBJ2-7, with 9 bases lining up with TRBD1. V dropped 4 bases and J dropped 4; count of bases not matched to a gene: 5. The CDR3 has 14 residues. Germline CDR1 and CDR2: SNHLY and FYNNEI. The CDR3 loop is CASSGDRERYEQYF. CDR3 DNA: TGTGCCAGCAGTGGGGACAGGGAAAGGTACGAGCAGTACTTC. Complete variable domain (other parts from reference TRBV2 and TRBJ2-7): EPEVTQTPSHQVTQMGQEVILRCVPISNHLYFYWYRQILGQKVEFLVSFYNNEISEKSEIFDDQFSVERPDGSNFTLKIRSTKLEDSAMYFCASSGDRERYEQYFGPGTRLTVT.

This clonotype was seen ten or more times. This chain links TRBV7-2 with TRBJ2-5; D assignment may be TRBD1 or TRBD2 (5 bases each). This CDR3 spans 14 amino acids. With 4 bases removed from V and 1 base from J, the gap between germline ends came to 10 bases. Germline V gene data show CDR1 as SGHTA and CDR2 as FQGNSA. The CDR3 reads CASSSGPTQETQYF. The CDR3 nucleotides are TGTGCCAGCAGCTCGGGACCGACCCAAGAGACCCAGTACTTC.

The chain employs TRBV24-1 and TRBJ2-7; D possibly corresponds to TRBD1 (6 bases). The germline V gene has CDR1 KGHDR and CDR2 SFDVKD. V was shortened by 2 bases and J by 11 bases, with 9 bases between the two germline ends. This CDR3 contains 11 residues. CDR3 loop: CATSDYGTKYF. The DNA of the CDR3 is TGTGCCACCAGTGATTACGGGACAAAGTACTTC.

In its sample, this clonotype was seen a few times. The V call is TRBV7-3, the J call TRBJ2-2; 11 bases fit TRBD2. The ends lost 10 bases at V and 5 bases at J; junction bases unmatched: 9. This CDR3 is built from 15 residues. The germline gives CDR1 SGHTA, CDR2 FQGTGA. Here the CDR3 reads CATLLAGAETGELFF. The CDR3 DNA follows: TGTGCCACCTTACTAGCGGGAGCGGAAACCGGGGAGCTGTTTTTT.

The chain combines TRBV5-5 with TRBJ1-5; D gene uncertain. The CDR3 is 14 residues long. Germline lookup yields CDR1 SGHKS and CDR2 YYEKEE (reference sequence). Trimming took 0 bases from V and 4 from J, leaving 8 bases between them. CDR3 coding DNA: TGTGCCAGCAGCTTGGAAGGGTGGAATCAGCCCCAGCATTTT. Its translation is CASSLEGWNQPQHF.

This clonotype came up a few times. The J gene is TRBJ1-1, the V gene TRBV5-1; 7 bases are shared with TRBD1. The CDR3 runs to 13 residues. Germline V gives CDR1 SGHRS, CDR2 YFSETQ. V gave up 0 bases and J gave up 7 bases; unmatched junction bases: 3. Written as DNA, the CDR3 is TGCGCCAGCAGCTTGGTGGCAGGGGGTGAAGCTTTCTTT. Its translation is CASSLVAGGEAFF.

Written as DNA, the CDR3 is TGTGCCAGCAATAATGAAAAACTGTTTTTT. Its translation is CASNNEKLFF. The chain joins TRBV2 to TRBJ1-4; unclear D gene. The V and J ends lost 7 bases and 4 bases respectively, with 1 base between them. The CDR3 contains 10 residues. The germline V gene encodes CDR1 SNHLY and CDR2 FYNNEI.

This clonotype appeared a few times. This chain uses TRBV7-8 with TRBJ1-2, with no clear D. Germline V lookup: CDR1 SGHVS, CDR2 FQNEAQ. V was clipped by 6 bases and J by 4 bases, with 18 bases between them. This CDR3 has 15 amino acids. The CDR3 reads CASRPTLDSLYGYTF. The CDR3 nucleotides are TGTGCCAGCAGACCCACCTTAGATTCACTCTATGGCTACACCTTC. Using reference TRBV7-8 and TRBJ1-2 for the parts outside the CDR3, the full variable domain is GAGVSQSPRYKVAKRGQDVALRCDPISGHVSLFWYQQALGQGPEFLTYFQNEAQLDKSGLPSDRFFAERPEGSVSTLKIQRTQQEDSAVYLCASRPTLDSLYGYTFGSGTRLTVV.

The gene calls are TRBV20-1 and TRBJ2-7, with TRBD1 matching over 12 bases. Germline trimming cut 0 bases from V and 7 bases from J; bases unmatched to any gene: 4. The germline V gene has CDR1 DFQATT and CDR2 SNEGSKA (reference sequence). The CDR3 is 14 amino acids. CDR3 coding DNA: TGCAGTGCTAGAGACCGGGACAGGGGGCGAGAGCAGTACTTC. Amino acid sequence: CSARDRDRGREQYF.

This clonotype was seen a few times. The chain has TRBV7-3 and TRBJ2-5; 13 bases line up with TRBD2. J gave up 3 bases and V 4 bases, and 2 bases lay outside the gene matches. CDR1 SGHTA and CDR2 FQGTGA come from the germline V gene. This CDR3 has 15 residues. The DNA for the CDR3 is TGTGCCAGCAGCTCAGGACTAGCGGGAGAAGAGACCCAGTACTTC. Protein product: CASSSGLAGEETQYF.

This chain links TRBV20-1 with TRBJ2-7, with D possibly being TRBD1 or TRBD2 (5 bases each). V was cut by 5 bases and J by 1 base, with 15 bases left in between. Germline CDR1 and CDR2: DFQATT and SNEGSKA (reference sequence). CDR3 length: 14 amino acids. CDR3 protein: CSAGGTGESYEQYF. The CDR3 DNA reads TGCAGTGCTGGTGGGACCGGTGAGTCCTACGAGCAGTACTTC.

The CDR3 region has the DNA TGTGCCAGCAGCTCGATGCAGGGCTTTAACACTGAAGCTTTCTTT. Translated: CASSSMQGFNTEAFF. The chain couples TRBV7-3 to TRBJ1-1; weak D call: TRBD1 (5 bases). Per the germline V gene, CDR1 is SGHTA and CDR2 is FQGTGA. V lost 4 bases, J lost 2 bases, and 14 bases lay in between. This CDR3 is built from 15 residues.

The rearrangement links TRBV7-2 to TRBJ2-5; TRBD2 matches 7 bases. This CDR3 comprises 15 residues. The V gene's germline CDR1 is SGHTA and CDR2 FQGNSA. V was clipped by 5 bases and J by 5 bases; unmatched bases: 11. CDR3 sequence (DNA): TGTGCCAGCAGCAGAGGGACTACCACGTCGGAGACCCAGTACTTC. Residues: CASSRGTTTSETQYF.

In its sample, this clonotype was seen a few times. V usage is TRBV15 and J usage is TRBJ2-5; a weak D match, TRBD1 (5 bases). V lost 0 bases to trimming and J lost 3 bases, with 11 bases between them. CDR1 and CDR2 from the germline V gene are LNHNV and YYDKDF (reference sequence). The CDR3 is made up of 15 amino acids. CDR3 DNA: TGTGCCACCAGCAGAGAGGGGCCTCGGGAAGAGACCCAGTACTTC. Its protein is CATSREGPREETQYF.

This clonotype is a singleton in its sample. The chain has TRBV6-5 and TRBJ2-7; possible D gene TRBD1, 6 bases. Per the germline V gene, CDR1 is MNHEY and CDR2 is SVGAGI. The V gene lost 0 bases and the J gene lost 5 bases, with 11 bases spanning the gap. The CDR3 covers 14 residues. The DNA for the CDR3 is TGTGCCAGCAGTTACTCGACCAGGGGTCACGAGCAGTACTTC. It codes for CASSYSTRGHEQYF.

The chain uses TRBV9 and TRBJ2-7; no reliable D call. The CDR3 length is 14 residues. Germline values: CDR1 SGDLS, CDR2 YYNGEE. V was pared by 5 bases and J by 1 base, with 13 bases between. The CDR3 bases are TGTGCCAGCAGTCCCTTACCGGAATCCTACGAGCAGTACTTC. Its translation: CASSPLPESYEQYF.

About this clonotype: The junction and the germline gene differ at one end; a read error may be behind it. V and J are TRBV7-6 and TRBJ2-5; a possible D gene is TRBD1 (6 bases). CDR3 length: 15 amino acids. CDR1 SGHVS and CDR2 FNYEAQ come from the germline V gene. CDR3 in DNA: TGTGCCAGCAGCTTAGCCCCTCAGGGGCAAGAGGCCCAGTACTTC. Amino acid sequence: CASSLAPQGQEAQYF.

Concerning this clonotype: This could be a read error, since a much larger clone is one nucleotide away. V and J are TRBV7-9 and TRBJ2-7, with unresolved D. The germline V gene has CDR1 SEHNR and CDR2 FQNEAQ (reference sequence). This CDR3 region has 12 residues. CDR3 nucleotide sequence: TGTGCCAGCAGCTTAGCCACCTACGAGCAGTGCTTC. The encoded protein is CASSLATYEQCF.

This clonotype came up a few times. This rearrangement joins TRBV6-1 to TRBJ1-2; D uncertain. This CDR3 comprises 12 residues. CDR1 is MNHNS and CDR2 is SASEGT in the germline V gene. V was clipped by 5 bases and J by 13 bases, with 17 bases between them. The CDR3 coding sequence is TGTGCCAGCAGTCCGGGCTTACAAGTGGGCACCTTC. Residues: CASSPGLQVGTF.

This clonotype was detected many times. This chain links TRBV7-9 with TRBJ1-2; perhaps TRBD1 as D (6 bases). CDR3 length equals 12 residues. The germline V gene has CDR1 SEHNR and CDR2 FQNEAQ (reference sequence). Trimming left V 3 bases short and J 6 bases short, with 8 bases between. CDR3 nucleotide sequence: TGTGCCAGCAGCTTCGGGACAAATGGCTACACCTTC. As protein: CASSFGTNGYTF.

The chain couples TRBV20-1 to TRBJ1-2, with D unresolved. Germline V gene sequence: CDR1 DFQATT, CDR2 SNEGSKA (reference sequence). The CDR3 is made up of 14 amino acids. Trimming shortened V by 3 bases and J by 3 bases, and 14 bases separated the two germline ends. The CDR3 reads CSASPLEVDYGYTF. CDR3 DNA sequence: TGCAGTGCTAGCCCCTTAGAGGTGGACTATGGCTACACCTTC.

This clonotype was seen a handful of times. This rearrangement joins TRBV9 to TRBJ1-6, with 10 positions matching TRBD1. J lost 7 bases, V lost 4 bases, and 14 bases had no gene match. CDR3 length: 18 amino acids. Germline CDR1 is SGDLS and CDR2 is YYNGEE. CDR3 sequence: CASSQTPGTGASNSPLHF. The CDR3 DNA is TGTGCCAGCAGCCAAACCCCAGGGACAGGGGCGTCCAATTCACCCCTCCACTTT.

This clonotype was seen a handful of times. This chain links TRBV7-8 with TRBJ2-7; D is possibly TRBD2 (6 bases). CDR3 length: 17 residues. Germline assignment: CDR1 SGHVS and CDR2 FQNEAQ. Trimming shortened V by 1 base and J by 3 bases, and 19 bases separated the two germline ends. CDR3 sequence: CASSLVGRGGAHYEQYF. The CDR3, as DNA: TGTGCCAGCAGCTTAGTTGGCCGGGGCGGGGCCCACTACGAGCAGTACTTC.

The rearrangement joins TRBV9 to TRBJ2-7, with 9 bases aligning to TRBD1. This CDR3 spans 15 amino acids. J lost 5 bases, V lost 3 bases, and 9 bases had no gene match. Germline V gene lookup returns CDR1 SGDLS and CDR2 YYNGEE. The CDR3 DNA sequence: TGTGCCAGCAGCGGGCCGGGACAGGGATTTAACGAGCAGTACTTC. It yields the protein CASSGPGQGFNEQYF.

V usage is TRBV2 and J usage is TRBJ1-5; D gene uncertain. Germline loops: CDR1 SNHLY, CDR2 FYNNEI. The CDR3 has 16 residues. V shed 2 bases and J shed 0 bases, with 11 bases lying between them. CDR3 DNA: TGTGCCAGCAGTGAATTGGGCACTCATAGCAATCAGCCCCAGCATTTT. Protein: CASSELGTHSNQPQHF.

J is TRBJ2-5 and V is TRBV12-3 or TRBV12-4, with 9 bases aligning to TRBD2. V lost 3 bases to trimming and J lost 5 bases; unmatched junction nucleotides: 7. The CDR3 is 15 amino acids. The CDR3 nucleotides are TGTGCCAGCAGTTTTCCTGCGGGGGGGCGTGAGACCCAGTACTTC. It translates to CASSFPAGGRETQYF.